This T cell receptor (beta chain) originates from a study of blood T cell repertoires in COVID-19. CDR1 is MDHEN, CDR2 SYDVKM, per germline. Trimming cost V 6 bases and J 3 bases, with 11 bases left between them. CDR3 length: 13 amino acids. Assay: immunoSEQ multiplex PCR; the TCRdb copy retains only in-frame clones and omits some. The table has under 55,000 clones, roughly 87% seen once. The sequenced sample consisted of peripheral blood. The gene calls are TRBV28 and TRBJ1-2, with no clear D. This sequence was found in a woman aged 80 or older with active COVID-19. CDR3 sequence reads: CASRRQTDYGYTF. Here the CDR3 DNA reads TGTGCCAGCAGACGACAAACGGACTATGGCTACACCTTC.